Shown below are 10 T cell receptor beta chains from a single sample sequenced in a study of spatial heterogeneity in lung cancer. Time point denoted: blood at routine non-recurrence follow-up after resection. In TCRdb, the 5' RACE reads were re-called with MiXCR into one record per CDR3 protein. The sample lists approximately 20,000 distinct CDR3 sequences; about 8.9% were seen once. The sample here was PBMCs, taken at follow-up. The receptor set was obtained from a male donor with early-stage non-small cell lung cancer.

The J gene is TRBJ1-1, the V gene TRBV28, with D perhaps TRBD1 (5 bases). There are 14 residues in the CDR3. Germline V gene data show CDR1 as MDHEN and CDR2 as SYDVKM. Between the trimmed V and J ends, which lost 2 bases and 10 bases, there was a span of 17 bases. CDR3 DNA: TGTGCCAGCAGTTTAAGTGGTACGGGGGAAGGAGCTTTCTTT. Translation gives CASSLSGTGEGAFF. Variable domain in full (rest from reference TRBV28 and TRBJ1-1): DVKVTQSSRYLVKRTGEKVFLECVQDMDHENMFWYRQDPGLGLRLIYFSYDVKMKEKGDIPEGYSVSREKKERFSLILESASTNQTSMYLCASSLSGTGEGAFFGQGTRLTVV.

This clonotype has just a few counts. V and J are TRBV12-3 or TRBV12-4 and TRBJ2-3, with 9 bases that match TRBD1. The V and J ends lost 4 bases and 4 bases, in that order; junction bases with no gene match: 12. The CDR3 is 17 amino acids. This CDR3 is CASSWDHRGRGADTQYF. The DNA of the CDR3 is TGTGCCAGCAGTTGGGACCACAGGGGGCGCGGGGCAGATACGCAGTATTTT.

This clonotype was seen repeatedly, ten times or more. The V and J genes are TRBV5-1 and TRBJ2-1; D unclear. The V gene's germline CDR1 is SGHRS and CDR2 YFSETQ. The length of the CDR3 is 13 residues. V was cut by 0 bases and J by 4 bases, with 5 bases left in between. The DNA for the CDR3 is TGCGCCAGCAGCTTGGTCCCATACAATGAGCAGTTCTTC. This codes for CASSLVPYNEQFF. The full variable domain, with the rest looked up from reference TRBV5-1 and TRBJ2-1, is KAGVTQTPRYLIKTRGQQVTLSCSPISGHRSVSWYQQTPGQGLQFLFEYFSETQRNKGNFPGRFSGRQFSNSRSEMNVSTLELGDSALYLCASSLVPYNEQFFGPGTRLTVL.

This clonotype was seen at least ten times. V and J are TRBV4-1 and TRBJ2-3, with 8 nucleotides matching TRBD2. The CDR3 spans 14 residues. V gave up 6 bases and J gave up 6 bases; unmatched junction bases: 8. The germline V gene has CDR1 MGHRA and CDR2 YSYEKL. The CDR3 nucleotides read TGCGCCAGCAGTTCTCGGGGGGGTCTGGATACGCAGTATTTT. Translated: CASSSRGGLDTQYF.

This clonotype was seen ten or more times. The chain employs TRBV6-5 and TRBJ1-1; TRBD1 is a possible D gene (5 bases). V was cut by 5 bases and J by 6 bases, with 16 bases left in between. In germline, CDR1 is MNHEY, CDR2 SVGAGI. This CDR3 comprises 14 residues. The CDR3 region has the DNA TGTGCCAGCAGTAACATGCAGGGTGAAGCTGAAGCTTTCTTT. Translated: CASSNMQGEAEAFF.

The chain has TRBV7-9 and TRBJ1-4; 10 bases match TRBD1. This CDR3 has 16 residues. Germline CDR1 SEHNR, CDR2 FQNEAQ (reference sequence). V lost 4 bases and J lost 0; bases outside the gene matches: 2. CDR3: CASSSGTGATNEKLFF. CDR3 coding DNA: TGTGCCAGCAGCTCCGGGACAGGGGCAACTAATGAAAAACTGTTTTTT.

This clonotype was detected ten times or more. CDR3 protein: CASSSGLAGKETQYF. As DNA, the CDR3 is TGCGCCAGCAGCTCGGGACTAGCGGGAAAAGAGACCCAGTACTTC. This chain uses TRBV5-1 with TRBJ2-5; TRBD2 agrees at 13 bases. J gave up 3 bases and V 3 bases, and 2 bases lay outside the gene matches. The germline V gene has CDR1 SGHRS and CDR2 YFSETQ. The CDR3 extends over 15 amino acids.

This clonotype was detected many times. This chain joins TRBV12-2 and TRBJ1-2. TRBV12-2 is a recognized pseudogene. This CDR3 spans 15 amino acids. The CDR3 protein is CAGEGPADTAGRRIF. The CDR3 DNA reads TGTGCAGGGGAGGGCCCGGCGGACACCGCTGGGAGAAGGATCTTC.

This clonotype appeared many times. The J gene is TRBJ2-3, the V gene TRBV7-9; 12 nucleotides match TRBD2. The germline CDR1 and CDR2 sequences are SEHNR and FQNEAQ (reference sequence). This CDR3 is 18 amino acids long. The V and J ends lost 4 bases and 1 base, in that order; junction bases with no gene match: 9. CDR3 loop: CASSSGTSGPAGTDTQYF. CDR3 sequence (DNA): TGTGCCAGCAGCTCAGGGACTAGCGGGCCGGCTGGCACAGATACGCAGTATTTT.

This clonotype came up many times. This rearrangement joins TRBV2 to TRBJ2-1; D is uncertain. Trimming stripped 4 bases from V and 5 bases from J, with 9 bases between. Germline V lookup: CDR1 SNHLY, CDR2 FYNNEI. The length of the CDR3 is 13 residues. CDR3 in amino acids: CASSAGPHNEQFF. The DNA of the CDR3 is TGTGCCAGCAGTGCGGGCCCCCACAATGAGCAGTTCTTC.